These 2 T cell receptor beta chains came from one sample sequenced in a study of PD-1 blockade in classical Hodgkin lymphoma. Assay: immunoSEQ multiplex PCR; the TCRdb copy retains only in-frame clones and omits some. This sample has more than 30,000 clones, with over 65% found just once. Time point: cycle 4 day 1 (C4D1), after less than 7 weeks of nivolumab. The patients all showed relapse after autologous stem cell transplantation, while their brentuximab vedotin exposure varied. Sample: peripheral blood mononuclear cells (PBMCs), taken before the fourth cycle of nivolumab. These receptors were obtained from a human donor with classical Hodgkin lymphoma.

This rearrangement joins TRBV7-9 to TRBJ1-2; D remains unclear. The germline V gene encodes CDR1 SEHNR and CDR2 FQNEAQ (reference sequence). V was pared by 1 base and J by 7 bases, with 7 bases between. This CDR3 region has 12 residues. CDR3 region: CASSLVHSGYTF. The CDR3 region has the DNA TGTGCCAGCAGCTTAGTTCACAGTGGCTACACCTTC.

This chain links TRBV7-9 with TRBJ1-2; the D is unclear. Per the germline V gene, CDR1 is SEHNR and CDR2 is FQNEAQ (reference sequence). The CDR3 is 12 residues long. The V end was cut by 3 bases, the J end by 2 bases, with 4 bases between. The CDR3 loop is CASSFTNYGYTF. For the CDR3, the DNA is TGTGCCAGCAGCTTTACCAACTATGGCTACACCTTC. The full variable domain, its missing parts supplied by reference TRBV7-9 and TRBJ1-2, is DTGVSQNPRHKITKRGQNVTFRCDPISEHNRLYWYRQTLGQGPEFLTYFQNEAQLEKSRLLSDRFSAERPKGSFSTLEIQRTEQGDSAMYLCASSFTNYGYTFGSGTRLTVV.